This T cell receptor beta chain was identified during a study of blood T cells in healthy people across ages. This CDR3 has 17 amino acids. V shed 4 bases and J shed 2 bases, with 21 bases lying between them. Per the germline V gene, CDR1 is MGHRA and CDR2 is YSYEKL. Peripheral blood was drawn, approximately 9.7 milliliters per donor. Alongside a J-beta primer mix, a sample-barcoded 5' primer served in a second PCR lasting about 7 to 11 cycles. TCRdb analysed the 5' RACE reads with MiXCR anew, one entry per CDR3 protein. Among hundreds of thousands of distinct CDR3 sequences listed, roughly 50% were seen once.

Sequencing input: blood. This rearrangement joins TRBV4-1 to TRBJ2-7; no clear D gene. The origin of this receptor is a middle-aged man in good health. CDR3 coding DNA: TGCGCCAGCAGCCGAAACATCGGCAGGTTGGTACCCTACGAGCAGTACTTC. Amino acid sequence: CASSRNIGRLVPYEQYF.